These T cell receptor beta chains were read from a single sample in a study of response to subunit inactivated influenza vaccine. MiXCR was run by TCRdb on the RT-PCR reads, yielding one entry per CDR3 protein. The sample records more than 250,000 distinct CDR3 sequences, 20% to 25% being singletons. The source material was PBMCs from blood, sampled less than 22 months after vaccination. The origin of the receptors is a man aged 45 to 75 who received an inactivated influenza vaccine. CDR3s include the opening cysteine and the closing phenylalanine or tryptophan. D genes are given only for firm matches. Clone size, where shown, is once, few, many, or a class for clones that have expanded.

v_gene	abundance	j_gene	d_gene	CDR3nt	CDR3aa
TRBV10-2	few	TRBJ1-2	-	TGCGCCACGCTTGCGGGGGAGGGCTACACCTTC	CATLAGEGYTF
TRBV12-3/TRBV12-4	-	TRBJ2-1	-	TGTGCCAGCAGTTTTATTAGGGGGGGCATCCTCACTGAGCAGTTCTTC	CASSFIRGGILTEQFF
TRBV11-3	-	TRBJ2-1	TRBD2	TGTGCCAGCAGTCCCCCTCCGGGGACTAGCGGGAAGAATGAGCAGTTCTTC	CASSPPPGTSGKNEQFF
TRBV7-9	few	TRBJ2-7	-	TGTGCCAGCAGCTCTGGGCTAGCGCAATCCTACGAGCAGTACTTC	CASSSGLAQSYEQYF
TRBV5-1	few	TRBJ2-2	TRBD1	TGCGCCAGCAGGGACAGGGTGGCGAGCACCGGGGAGCTGTTTTTT	CASRDRVASTGELFF
TRBV6-5	few	TRBJ1-2	-	TGTGCCAGCAGTTACTCACAGGGAGGCGGCTACACCTTC	CASSYSQGGGYTF
TRBV4-3	-	TRBJ1-4	-	TGCGCCAGCAGCCAGGCCTTGGTACTAGAAAAACTGTTTTTT	CASSQALVLEKLFF
TRBV27	few	TRBJ2-1	TRBD1	TGTGCCAGCAGCGGGGACAGGGGGGGCAATGAGCAGTTCTTC	CASSGDRGGNEQFF
TRBV3-1	few	TRBJ2-7	-	TGTGCCAGCAGCCCGAACAGGATCTACGAGCAGTACTTC	CASSPNRIYEQYF
TRBV29-1	-	TRBJ2-7	TRBD1	TGCAGCGTTCTCGGGACAGGGTACGAGCAGTACTTC	CSVLGTGYEQYF
TRBV4-1	-	TRBJ2-4	TRBD1	TGCGCCAGCAGCCAACCCAGGACAGGGAGAAACATTCAGTACTTC	CASSQPRTGRNIQYF
TRBV20-1	many	TRBJ2-1	-	TGCAGTGCTAGAGATGGGCTCTCCTGGGATGAGCAGTTCTTC	CSARDGLSWDEQFF
TRBV7-9	many	TRBJ1-3	-	TGTGCCAGCAGCCCCCCGTTGAGGTCGGGAAACACCATATATTTT	CASSPPLRSGNTIYF